These 31 T cell receptor beta chains originate from one sample sequenced in a study of cytomegalovirus exposure and HLA in healthy donors. The PCR ran on 60 Vbeta and 13 Jbeta primers. TCRdb keeps only in-frame clones here, not all; method: immunoSEQ multiplex PCR. The data contain about 170,000 clones, roughly 85% of them singletons. Sequencing was done on a sample of PBMCs. These receptors were collected from a male donor in good health and CMV-seronegative.

The CDR3 DNA is TGCGCCAGCAGCCAAGATCCAGCTAGCGGAAACTACGAGCAGTACTTC. This translates into CASSQDPASGNYEQYF. The chain combines TRBV4-3 with TRBJ2-7; 7 bases are shared with TRBD2. The CDR3 runs 16 residues. Germline values: CDR1 LGHNA, CDR2 YSLEER. Trimming took 0 bases from V and 3 from J; bases not matched to a gene: 8.

The rearrangement joins TRBV6-4 to TRBJ2-1, with 9 bases fitting TRBD1. Trimming cost V 3 bases and J 6 bases; bases outside gene matches: 6. Germline V gives CDR1 MRHNA, CDR2 SNTAGT. This CDR3 is built from 15 residues. The CDR3 DNA follows: TGTGCCAGCAGTGAAACGACAGGGGGGCCCAATGAGCAGTTCTTC. Its protein is CASSETTGGPNEQFF.

J is TRBJ1-3 and V is TRBV6-5; a possible D gene is TRBD1 (6 bases). The CDR3 runs 16 residues. Germline V gene lookup returns CDR1 MNHEY and CDR2 SVGAGI. V gave up 2 bases and J gave up 4 bases, with 15 bases separating them. In nucleotides, the CDR3 is TGTGCCAGCAGTTACCTCGGGACAAGGGCCGGAAACACCATATATTTT. Residues: CASSYLGTRAGNTIYF.

V is TRBV6-1 and J is TRBJ2-1; 8 bases line up with TRBD2. CDR1 is MNHNS and CDR2 is SASEGT in the germline V gene. This CDR3 is built from 15 residues. The V and J ends lost 7 bases and 5 bases, in that order; junction bases with no gene match: 10. For the CDR3, the DNA is TGTGCCAGCACAGTGGGCACTAGCGGAAACAATGAGCAGTTCTTC. As protein: CASTVGTSGNNEQFF.

V gene TRBV10-3 combines with J gene TRBJ1-4; no clear D gene. Trimming stripped 2 bases from V and 1 base from J, with 5 bases between. The CDR3 has 14 amino acids. Germline values: CDR1 ENHRY, CDR2 SYGVKD. The CDR3 DNA sequence: TGTGCCATCAGTGAGGAGGAAACTAATGAAAAACTGTTTTTT. It encodes CAISEEETNEKLFF.

The rearrangement links TRBV18 to TRBJ2-3; 14 bases are shared with TRBD2. Germline trimming cut 1 base from V and 1 base from J; bases unmatched to any gene: 4. The V gene's germline CDR1 is KGHSH and CDR2 LQKENI. The CDR3 contains 18 residues. The CDR3 DNA is TGTGCCAGCTCACCACTTCCGGGACTAGCGGGAGGCACAGATACGCAGTATTTT. As protein: CASSPLPGLAGGTDTQYF.

This clone was seen a single time. This chain joins TRBV7-2 and TRBJ2-1, with 7 bases matching TRBD2. The V and J ends lost 2 bases and 9 bases, in that order; junction bases with no gene match: 7. The CDR3 has 14 amino acids. Germline V gene lookup returns CDR1 SGHTA and CDR2 FQGNSA. CDR3 in amino acids: CASSLSGGGGEQFF. DNA for the CDR3: TGTGCCAGCAGCTTATCGGGGGGTGGTGGTGAGCAGTTCTTC. Full variable domain (missing parts from reference TRBV7-2 and TRBJ2-1): GAGVSQSPSNKVTEKGKDVELRCDPISGHTALYWYRQSLGQGLEFLIYFQGNSAPDKSGLPSDRFSAERTGGSVSTLTIQRTQQEDSAVYLCASSLSGGGGEQFFGPGTRLTVL.

The chain combines TRBV28 with TRBJ2-2, with D maybe TRBD1 (6 bases). The V end was cut by 6 bases, the J end by 3 bases, with 20 bases between. This CDR3 spans 17 amino acids. Germline lookup yields CDR1 MDHEN and CDR2 SYDVKM. DNA for the CDR3: TGTGCCAGCAGGGAGCATCGCCAGGGGCTTTACACCGGGGAGCTGTTTTTT. Its protein is CASREHRQGLYTGELFF.

This sequence joins TRBV20-1 and TRBJ2-4; 7 bases agree with TRBD2. V was clipped by 4 bases and J by 7 bases; unmatched bases: 1. CDR3 length: 11 residues. Germline CDR1 reads DFQATT; CDR2 reads SNEGSKA (reference sequence). This CDR3 is CSAKLANIQYF. In nucleotides, the CDR3 is TGCAGTGCTAAACTAGCGAACATTCAGTACTTC.

The genes are TRBV9 and TRBJ2-1; 10 nucleotides line up with TRBD2. The germline V gene encodes CDR1 SGDLS and CDR2 YYNGEE. V shed 4 bases and J 3 bases; nucleotides not matched to a gene: 4. CDR3 length: 15 residues. CDR3 region: CASSITSGDYNEQFF. In DNA, the CDR3 is TGTGCCAGCAGCATCACTAGCGGGGACTACAATGAGCAGTTCTTC. Full variable domain (rest looked up from reference TRBV9 and TRBJ2-1): DSGVTQTPKHLITATGQRVTLRCSPRSGDLSVYWYQQSLDQGLQFLIQYYNGEERAKGNILERFSAQQFPDLHSELNLSSLELGDSALYFCASSITSGDYNEQFFGPGTRLTVL.

This clone was counted a single time. The rearrangement links TRBV9 to TRBJ2-1; D call uncertain. This CDR3 comprises 14 residues. Germline loops: CDR1 SGDLS, CDR2 YYNGEE. Trimming took off 3 bases at V and 0 bases at J, with 7 bases between the two ends. This CDR3 is CASSGSGSYNEQFF. CDR3 DNA: TGTGCCAGCAGCGGGTCCGGCTCCTACAATGAGCAGTTCTTC.

The CDR3, as DNA: TGTGCCAGCAGCGGATACAATAATTCACCCCTCCACTTT. As protein: CASSGYNNSPLHF. The gene calls are TRBV9 and TRBJ1-6; D call uncertain. V shed 3 bases and J shed 5 bases, with 6 bases lying between them. CDR1 and CDR2 (germline): SGDLS, YYNGEE. The CDR3 totals 13 residues.

J is TRBJ2-6 and V is TRBV6-6, with no clear D. CDR1 is MNHNY, CDR2 SVGAGI, per germline (reference sequence). The CDR3 length is 16 residues. V lost 2 bases and J lost 0, with 8 bases in between. As DNA, the CDR3 is TGTGCCAGCAGTTACGAGGTACTCTCTGGGGCCAACGTCCTGACTTTC. It encodes CASSYEVLSGANVLTF.

The chain has TRBV7-2 and TRBJ1-1; D perhaps matches TRBD1 (5 bases). CDR3 length equals 12 residues. The V end lost 4 bases, the J end lost 8 bases, and 11 bases lay between the germline ends. Germline V CDR1 and CDR2: SGHTA, FQGNSA. This CDR3 is CASSYRQREAFF. CDR3 in DNA: TGTGCCAGCAGCTACCGACAGCGAGAAGCTTTCTTT.

This rearrangement joins TRBV7-3 to TRBJ1-2; the D gene is possibly TRBD1 (5 bases). The V gene lost 5 bases and the J gene lost 4 bases, with 11 bases spanning the gap. The CDR3 sequence is 13 residues long. Germline CDR1 SGHTA, CDR2 FQGTGA. The CDR3 region has the DNA TGTGCCAGCAGCCCCATGGGGGGCTATGGCTACACCTTC. It is translated as CASSPMGGYGYTF.

This chain connects TRBV30 to TRBJ1-1; 7 bases align to TRBD1. The V and J ends lost 3 bases and 2 bases, in that order; junction bases with no gene match: 9. CDR1 is GTSNPN and CDR2 is SVGIG in the germline V gene (reference sequence). The CDR3 length is 15 residues. In nucleotides, the CDR3 is TGTGCCTGGAGAACTATAGACAGGGACAACACTGAAGCTTTCTTT. Its protein product is CAWRTIDRDNTEAFF.

The chain links TRBV7-3 to TRBJ1-5, with D possibly being TRBD1 (6 bases). Looked up from germline, CDR1 is SGHTA and CDR2 is FQGTGA. The CDR3 length is 13 residues. Trimming pared 4 bases from V and 8 bases from J, leaving 12 bases between. The CDR3 sequence is CASSSSAGEPQHF. CDR3 DNA: TGTGCCAGCAGCTCCTCGGCAGGGGAGCCCCAGCATTTT.

The V and J genes are TRBV29-1 and TRBJ2-1; D gene unclear. CDR3 size: 12 residues. CDR1 and CDR2 (germline): SQVTM, ANQGSEA. V was cut by 6 bases and J by 3 bases, with 9 bases left in between. This chain's CDR3 is CSVYSNYNEQFF. CDR3 bases: TGCAGCGTGTACAGTAACTACAATGAGCAGTTCTTC.

V usage is TRBV5-1 and J usage is TRBJ2-3; the D gene is possibly TRBD1 (5 bases). CDR3 size: 16 residues. In germline, CDR1 is SGHRS, CDR2 YFSETQ. V was pared by 0 bases and J by 2 bases, with 13 bases between. This CDR3 reads CASSLVKGWSTDTQYF. Here the CDR3 DNA reads TGCGCCAGCAGCTTGGTGAAGGGGTGGTCCACAGATACGCAGTATTTT. Full variable domain (rest looked up from reference TRBV5-1 and TRBJ2-3): KAGVTQTPRYLIKTRGQQVTLSCSPISGHRSVSWYQQTPGQGLQFLFEYFSETQRNKGNFPGRFSGRQFSNSRSEMNVSTLELGDSALYLCASSLVKGWSTDTQYFGPGTRLTVL.

This rearrangement joins TRBV9 to TRBJ2-5; D might be TRBD2 (6 bases). Trimming stripped 0 bases from V and 5 bases from J, with 11 bases between. The CDR3 contains 14 residues. The germline V gene has CDR1 SGDLS and CDR2 YYNGEE. CDR3 bases: TGTGCCAGCAGCGTAGCGGGACTCGGCGAGACCCAGTACTTC. This sequence encodes CASSVAGLGETQYF.

V and J are TRBV6-5 and TRBJ2-5, with 9 bases identical to TRBD1. TRBJ2-7 matches the DNA end more closely, so the J call is doubtful. The germline CDR1 and CDR2 sequences are MNHEY and SVGAGI. This CDR3 spans 14 amino acids. The CDR3 here is CASSRQGGTYEQYF. The CDR3 bases are TGTGCCAGCAGCCGACAGGGGGGAACCTACGAGCAGTACTTC.

The chain links TRBV4-3 to TRBJ2-1, with TRBD2 matching 8 bases. The CDR3 is 17 residues long. Per the germline V gene, CDR1 is LGHNA and CDR2 is YSLEER. V lost 1 base and J lost 0; bases outside the gene matches: 5. The CDR3 DNA sequence: TGCGCCAGCAGCCAAGCTCCGAGCGGGAGCTCCTACAATGAGCAGTTCTTC. Encoded protein: CASSQAPSGSSYNEQFF.

The rearrangement links TRBV28 to TRBJ2-1, with 11 bases fitting TRBD2. CDR1 and CDR2 from the germline V gene are MDHEN and SYDVKM. The CDR3 spans 13 residues. V shed 7 bases and J 10 bases; nucleotides not matched to a gene: 6. The CDR3: CASTRLAGKEQFF. The CDR3 nucleotides are TGTGCCAGCACCCGACTAGCGGGAAAAGAGCAGTTCTTC.

The V call is TRBV27, the J call TRBJ1-1; no definite D call. In germline, CDR1 is MNHEY, CDR2 SMNVEV (reference sequence). This CDR3 contains 14 residues. V lost 3 bases, J lost 1 base, and 9 bases lay in between. The CDR3 DNA reads as TGTGCCAGCAGTTTTGGCCCCCCGAACACTGAAGCTTTCTTT. Translation gives CASSFGPPNTEAFF.

Notes on this clone: The same CDR3 also results from other DNA sequences found in this sample. The chain combines TRBV4-3 with TRBJ2-7, with 10 bases that match TRBD2. Germline assignment: CDR1 LGHNA and CDR2 YSLEER. This CDR3 spans 15 amino acids. With V trimmed by 1 base and J by 4 bases, 4 bases remained unmatched. CDR3 in DNA: TGCGCCAGCAGCCAAGGAGCGGGAGGGCCGTACGAGCAGTACTTC. As protein: CASSQGAGGPYEQYF.

V gene TRBV5-1 combines with J gene TRBJ2-2; D might be TRBD1 (6 bases). With 0 bases removed from V and 7 bases from J, the gap between germline ends came to 7 bases. This CDR3 spans 13 amino acids. Germline-derived CDR1 and CDR2 are SGHRS and YFSETQ. CDR3 sequence reads: CASSLGQDGELFF. In nucleotides, the CDR3 is TGCGCCAGCAGCTTGGGACAGGACGGGGAGCTGTTTTTT.

The V gene is TRBV9, the J gene TRBJ2-7, with 8 bases fitting TRBD1. Unmatched junction bases numbered 6, after V lost 0 bases and J lost 4 bases. Germline loops: CDR1 SGDLS, CDR2 YYNGEE. The CDR3 spans 15 residues. CDR3 sequence (DNA): TGTGCCAGCAGCGTAGCCCCAGGGGGCGGATACGAGCAGTACTTC. As protein: CASSVAPGGGYEQYF. The full variable domain, in which reference TRBV9 and TRBJ2-7 provide the parts outside the CDR3, is DSGVTQTPKHLITATGQRVTLRCSPRSGDLSVYWYQQSLDQGLQFLIQYYNGEERAKGNILERFSAQQFPDLHSELNLSSLELGDSALYFCASSVAPGGGYEQYFGPGTRLTVT.

The J gene is TRBJ2-7, the V gene TRBV5-6; 8 bases match TRBD1. V shed 3 bases and J 0 bases; nucleotides not matched to a gene: 14. The CDR3 is 18 residues long. Germline CDR1 and CDR2: SGHDT and YYEEEE. The CDR3 DNA reads TGTGCCAGCAGCTCCACTGCGGGGACAGGCTCAAGCTCCTACGAGCAGTACTTC. Amino acids: CASSSTAGTGSSSYEQYF.

Turning to this clone: The junction and the germline gene differ at one end; a read error may be behind it. The chain couples TRBV7-9 to TRBJ2-1; the match to TRBD1 covers 7 bases. From germline, CDR1 is SEHNR and CDR2 FQNEAQ (reference sequence). This CDR3 is 17 amino acids long. The CDR3 DNA is TGTTCCAGCAGCTTATCGACAGGGATCTACTCCTACAATGAGCAGTTCTTC. This encodes CSSSLSTGIYSYNEQFF.

This clone was picked up one time. The chain recombines TRBV5-1 with TRBJ2-7, with TRBD1 matching over 7 bases. Germline V gene data show CDR1 as SGHRS and CDR2 as YFSETQ. The CDR3 length is 15 residues. Trimming cost V 4 bases and J 3 bases; bases outside gene matches: 10. The CDR3, as DNA: TGCGCCAGCAGCCTGGAGACAGGGAACCTCTACGAGCAGTACTTC. The encoded protein is CASSLETGNLYEQYF. The full variable domain, its missing parts supplied by reference TRBV5-1 and TRBJ2-7, is KAGVTQTPRYLIKTRGQQVTLSCSPISGHRSVSWYQQTPGQGLQFLFEYFSETQRNKGNFPGRFSGRQFSNSRSEMNVSTLELGDSALYLCASSLETGNLYEQYFGPGTRLTVT.

The chain couples TRBV27 to TRBJ1-5; perhaps TRBD1 as D (5 bases). This CDR3 contains 15 residues. Germline CDR1 is MNHEY and CDR2 is SMNVEV (reference sequence). V shed 4 bases and J shed 0 bases, with 10 bases lying between them. The CDR3 bases are TGTGCCAGCAGTTGGGGGGGACCTAGCAATCAGCCCCAGCATTTT. Residues: CASSWGGPSNQPQHF.